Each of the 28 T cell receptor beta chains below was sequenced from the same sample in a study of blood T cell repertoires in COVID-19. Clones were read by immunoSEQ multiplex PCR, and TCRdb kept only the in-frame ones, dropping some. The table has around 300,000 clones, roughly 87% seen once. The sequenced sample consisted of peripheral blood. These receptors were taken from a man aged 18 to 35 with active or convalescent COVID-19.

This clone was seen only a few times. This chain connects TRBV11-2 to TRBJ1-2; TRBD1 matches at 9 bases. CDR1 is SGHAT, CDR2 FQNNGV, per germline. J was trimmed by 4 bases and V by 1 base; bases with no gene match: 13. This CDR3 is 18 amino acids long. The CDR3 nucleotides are TGTGCCAGCAGCTTAGCCTATGCCGGGACAGGGCTACCCTATGGCTACACCTTC. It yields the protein CASSLAYAGTGLPYGYTF. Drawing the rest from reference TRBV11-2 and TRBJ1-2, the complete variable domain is EAGVAQSPRYKIIEKRQSVAFWCNPISGHATLYWYQQILGQGPKLLIQFQNNGVVDDSQLPKDRFSAERLKGVDSTLKIQPAKLEDSAVYLCASSLAYAGTGLPYGYTFGSGTRLTVV.

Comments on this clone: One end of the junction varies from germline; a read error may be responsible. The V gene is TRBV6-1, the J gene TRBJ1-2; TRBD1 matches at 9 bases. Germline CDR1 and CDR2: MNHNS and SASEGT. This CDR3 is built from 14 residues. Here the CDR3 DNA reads TGTGCCAGCAGGGAAGGTGGGGACAGGGATGGCTACACCTTC. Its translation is CASREGGDRDGYTF.

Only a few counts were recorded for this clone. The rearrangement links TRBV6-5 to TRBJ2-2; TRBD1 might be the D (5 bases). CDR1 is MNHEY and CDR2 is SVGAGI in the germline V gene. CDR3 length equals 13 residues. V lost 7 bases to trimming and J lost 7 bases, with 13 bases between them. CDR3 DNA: TGTGCCAGCACCTTGACAGATAGCGGGGAGCTGTTTTTT. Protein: CASTLTDSGELFF.

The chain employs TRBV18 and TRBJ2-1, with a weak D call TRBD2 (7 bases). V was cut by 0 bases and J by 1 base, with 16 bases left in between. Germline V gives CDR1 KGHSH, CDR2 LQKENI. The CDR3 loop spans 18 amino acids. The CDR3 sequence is CASSPPGGANGSYNEQFF. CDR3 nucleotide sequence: TGTGCCAGCTCACCACCGGGGGGGGCTAATGGTTCCTACAATGAGCAGTTCTTC.

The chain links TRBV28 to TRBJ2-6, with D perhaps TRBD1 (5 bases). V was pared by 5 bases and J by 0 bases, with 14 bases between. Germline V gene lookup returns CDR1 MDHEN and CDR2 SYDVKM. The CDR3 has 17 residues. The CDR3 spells CASSLRAAYSGANVLTF. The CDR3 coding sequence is TGTGCCAGCAGTCTCAGGGCTGCCTACTCTGGGGCCAACGTCCTGACTTTC. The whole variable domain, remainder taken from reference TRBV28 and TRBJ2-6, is DVKVTQSSRYLVKRTGEKVFLECVQDMDHENMFWYRQDPGLGLRLIYFSYDVKMKEKGDIPEGYSVSREKKERFSLILESASTNQTSMYLCASSLRAAYSGANVLTFGAGSRLTVL.

The CDR3 DNA is TGTGCCAGCAGTTTAGGGCAGTTAAATGAGCAGTTCTTC. Translated: CASSLGQLNEQFF. The chain couples TRBV27 to TRBJ2-1; D unresolved. Germline V gene sequence: CDR1 MNHEY, CDR2 SMNVEV (reference sequence). V gave up 2 bases and J gave up 7 bases, with 9 bases separating them. CDR3 length equals 13 residues.

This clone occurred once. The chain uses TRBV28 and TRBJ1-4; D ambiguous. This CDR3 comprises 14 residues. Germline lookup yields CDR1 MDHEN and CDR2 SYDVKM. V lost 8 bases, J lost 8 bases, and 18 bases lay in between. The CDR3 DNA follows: TGTGCCAGCCGTGTTGGGAGGGAGTACGAAAAACTGTTTTTT. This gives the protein CASRVGREYEKLFF.

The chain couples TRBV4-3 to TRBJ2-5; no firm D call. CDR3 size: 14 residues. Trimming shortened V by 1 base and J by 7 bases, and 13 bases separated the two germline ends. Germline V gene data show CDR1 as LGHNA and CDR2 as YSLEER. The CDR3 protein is CASSQVRGFGTQYF. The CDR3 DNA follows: TGCGCCAGCAGCCAAGTCCGAGGTTTCGGGACCCAGTACTTC.

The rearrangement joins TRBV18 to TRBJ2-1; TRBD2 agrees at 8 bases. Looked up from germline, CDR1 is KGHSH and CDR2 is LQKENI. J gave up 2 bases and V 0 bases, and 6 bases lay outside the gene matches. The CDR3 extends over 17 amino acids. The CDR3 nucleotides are TGTGCCAGCTCACCACCTATAGCGGGGAGGGCCTACAATGAGCAGTTCTTC. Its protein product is CASSPPIAGRAYNEQFF.

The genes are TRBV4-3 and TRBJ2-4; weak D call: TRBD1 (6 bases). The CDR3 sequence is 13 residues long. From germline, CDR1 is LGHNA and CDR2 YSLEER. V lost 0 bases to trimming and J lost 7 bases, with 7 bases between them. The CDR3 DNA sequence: TGCGCCAGCAGCCAAGAAGGGGGTAACATTCAGTACTTC. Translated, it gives CASSQEGGNIQYF.

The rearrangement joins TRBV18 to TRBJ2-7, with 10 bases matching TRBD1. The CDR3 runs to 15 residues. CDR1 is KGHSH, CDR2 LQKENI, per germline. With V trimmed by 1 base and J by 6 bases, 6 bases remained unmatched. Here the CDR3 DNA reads TGTGCCAGCTCACCACTGGAGACAGGGGGCGGCGAGCAGTACTTC. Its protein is CASSPLETGGGEQYF.

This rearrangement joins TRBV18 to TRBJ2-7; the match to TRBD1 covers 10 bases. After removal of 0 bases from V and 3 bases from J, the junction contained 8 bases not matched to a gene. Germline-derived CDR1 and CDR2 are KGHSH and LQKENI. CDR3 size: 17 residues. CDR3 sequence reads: CASSPPMTGGVDYEQYF. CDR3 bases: TGTGCCAGCTCACCACCTATGACAGGGGGCGTTGACTACGAGCAGTACTTC.

In nucleotides, the CDR3 is TGTGCCAGCAGTCCAATCGGACAGGGAGGGCTTGGCTACACCTTC. Amino acid sequence: CASSPIGQGGLGYTF. The chain uses TRBV27 and TRBJ1-2, with 8 bases that match TRBD1. The CDR3 covers 15 residues. V lost 5 bases to trimming and J lost 7 bases; unmatched junction nucleotides: 12. Germline CDR1 is MNHEY and CDR2 is SMNVEV (reference sequence).

The CDR3 is CASSLEGTNGNTIYF. The CDR3 DNA sequence: TGCGCCAGCAGCTTGGAAGGCACTAACGGAAACACCATATATTTT. This chain uses TRBV5-1 with TRBJ1-3; D gene uncertain. CDR3 length: 15 amino acids. Germline CDR1 and CDR2: SGHRS and YFSETQ. Between the trimmed V and J ends, which lost 0 bases and 4 bases, there was a span of 11 bases.

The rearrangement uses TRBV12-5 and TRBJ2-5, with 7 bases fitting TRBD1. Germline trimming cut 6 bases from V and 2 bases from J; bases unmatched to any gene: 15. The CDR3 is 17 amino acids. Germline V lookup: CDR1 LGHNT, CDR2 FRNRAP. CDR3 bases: TGTGCTAGTGGATTACTCGGCCGGGACAGACTTCAAGAGACCCAGTACTTC. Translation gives CASGLLGRDRLQETQYF.

As DNA, the CDR3 is TGTGCCACCAGTGATGTTCCAATGGGGGGTGACCCCTATGGCTACACCTTC. This encodes CATSDVPMGGDPYGYTF. The rearrangement joins TRBV24-1 to TRBJ1-2; tentative D call: TRBD1 (5 bases). The CDR3 contains 17 residues. The germline CDR1 and CDR2 sequences are KGHDR and SFDVKD. V was trimmed by 3 bases and J by 4 bases, leaving 20 bases between them.

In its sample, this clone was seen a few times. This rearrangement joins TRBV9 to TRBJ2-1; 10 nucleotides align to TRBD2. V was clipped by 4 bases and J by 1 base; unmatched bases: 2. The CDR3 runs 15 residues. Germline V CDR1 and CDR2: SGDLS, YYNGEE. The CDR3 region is CASSSAGGSYNEQFF. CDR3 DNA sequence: TGTGCCAGCAGCTCAGCGGGAGGGTCCTACAATGAGCAGTTCTTC.

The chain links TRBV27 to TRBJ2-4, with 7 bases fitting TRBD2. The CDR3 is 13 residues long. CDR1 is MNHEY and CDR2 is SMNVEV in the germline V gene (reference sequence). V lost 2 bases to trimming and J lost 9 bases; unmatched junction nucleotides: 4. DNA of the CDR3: TGTGCCAGCAGTTTACTAGGGGAGGGCATTCAGTACTTC. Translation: CASSLLGEGIQYF.

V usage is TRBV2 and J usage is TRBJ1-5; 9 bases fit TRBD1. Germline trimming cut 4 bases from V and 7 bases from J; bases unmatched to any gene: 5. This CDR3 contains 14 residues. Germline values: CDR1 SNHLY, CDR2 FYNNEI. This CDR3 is CASSAGTGRQPQHF. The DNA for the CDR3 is TGTGCCAGCAGTGCCGGGACAGGGAGACAGCCCCAGCATTTT.

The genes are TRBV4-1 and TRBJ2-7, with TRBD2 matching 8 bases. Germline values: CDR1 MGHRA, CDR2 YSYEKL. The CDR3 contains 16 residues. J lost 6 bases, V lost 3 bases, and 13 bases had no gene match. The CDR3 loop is CASSQQSGRTSGEQYF. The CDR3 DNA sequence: TGCGCCAGCAGCCAGCAAAGCGGGAGAACTTCCGGCGAGCAGTACTTC.

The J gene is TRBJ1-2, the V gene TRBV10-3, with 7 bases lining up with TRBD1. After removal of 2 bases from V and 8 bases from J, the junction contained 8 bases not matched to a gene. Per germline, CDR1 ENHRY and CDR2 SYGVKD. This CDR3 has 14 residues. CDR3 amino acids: CAISEHSGGRGYTF. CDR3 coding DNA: TGTGCCATCAGTGAGCACTCAGGGGGGAGAGGCTACACCTTC.

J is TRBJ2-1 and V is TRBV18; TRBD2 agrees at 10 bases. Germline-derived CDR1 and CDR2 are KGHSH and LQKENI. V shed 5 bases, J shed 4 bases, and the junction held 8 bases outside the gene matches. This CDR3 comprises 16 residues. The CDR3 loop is CASSSPKREGYNEQFF. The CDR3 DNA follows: TGTGCCAGCTCATCCCCAAAGCGGGAGGGGTACAATGAGCAGTTCTTC. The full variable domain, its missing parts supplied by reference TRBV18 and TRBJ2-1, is NAGVMQNPRHLVRRRGQEARLRCSPMKGHSHVYWYRQLPEEGLKFMVYLQKENIIDESGMPKERFSAEFPKEGPSILRIQQVVRGDSAAYFCASSSPKREGYNEQFFGPGTRLTVL.

CDR3 protein: CASSIEQRDTQYF. CDR3 nucleotide sequence: TGCGCCAGCAGCATCGAGCAGCGAGATACGCAGTATTTT. The rearrangement links TRBV5-1 to TRBJ2-3; D gene unclear. Deletions cut 4 bases from V and 5 bases from J, with 11 bases between. CDR3 length: 13 residues. The V gene's germline CDR1 is SGHRS and CDR2 YFSETQ.

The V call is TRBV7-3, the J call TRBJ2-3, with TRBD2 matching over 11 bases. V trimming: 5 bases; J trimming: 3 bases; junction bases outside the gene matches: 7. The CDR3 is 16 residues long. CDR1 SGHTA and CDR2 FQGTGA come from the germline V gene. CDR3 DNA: TGTGCCAGCAGCCCCGGGGCTAGCGGGAGGACAGATACGCAGTATTTT. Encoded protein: CASSPGASGRTDTQYF. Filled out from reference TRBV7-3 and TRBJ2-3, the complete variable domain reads GAGVSQTPSNKVTEKGKYVELRCDPISGHTALYWYRQSLGQGPEFLIYFQGTGAADDSGLPNDRFFAVRPEGSVSTLKIQRTERGDSAVYLCASSPGASGRTDTQYFGPGTRLTVL.

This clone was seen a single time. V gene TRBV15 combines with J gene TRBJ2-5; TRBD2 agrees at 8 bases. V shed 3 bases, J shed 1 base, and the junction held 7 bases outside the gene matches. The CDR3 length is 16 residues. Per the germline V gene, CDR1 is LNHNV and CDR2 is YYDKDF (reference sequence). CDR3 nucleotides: TGTGCCACCAGCAGGGGTGGAGCGGGGGTCCAAGAGACCCAGTACTTC. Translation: CATSRGGAGVQETQYF.

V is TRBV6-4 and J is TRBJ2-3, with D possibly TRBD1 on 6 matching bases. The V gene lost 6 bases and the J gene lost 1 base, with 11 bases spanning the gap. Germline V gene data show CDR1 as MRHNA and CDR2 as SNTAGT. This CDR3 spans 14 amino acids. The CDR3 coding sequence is TGTGCCAGCAGGAAGAAGGGGGGCACAGATACGCAGTATTTT. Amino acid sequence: CASRKKGGTDTQYF.

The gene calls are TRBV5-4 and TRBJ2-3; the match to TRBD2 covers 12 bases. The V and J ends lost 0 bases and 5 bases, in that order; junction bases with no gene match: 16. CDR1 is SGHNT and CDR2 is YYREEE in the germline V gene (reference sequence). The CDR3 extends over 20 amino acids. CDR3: CASSLDRASGGAGVGDTQYF. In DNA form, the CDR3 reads TGTGCCAGCAGCTTGGATCGGGCTAGCGGGGGGGCAGGAGTGGGAGATACGCAGTATTTT.

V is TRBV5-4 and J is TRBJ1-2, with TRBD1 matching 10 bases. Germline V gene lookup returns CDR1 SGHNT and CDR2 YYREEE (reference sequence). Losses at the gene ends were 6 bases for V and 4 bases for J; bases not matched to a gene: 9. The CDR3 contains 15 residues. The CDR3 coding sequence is TGTGCCAGCAAGGGACAGGGGTTCTTGGGCTATGGCTACACCTTC. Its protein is CASKGQGFLGYGYTF.